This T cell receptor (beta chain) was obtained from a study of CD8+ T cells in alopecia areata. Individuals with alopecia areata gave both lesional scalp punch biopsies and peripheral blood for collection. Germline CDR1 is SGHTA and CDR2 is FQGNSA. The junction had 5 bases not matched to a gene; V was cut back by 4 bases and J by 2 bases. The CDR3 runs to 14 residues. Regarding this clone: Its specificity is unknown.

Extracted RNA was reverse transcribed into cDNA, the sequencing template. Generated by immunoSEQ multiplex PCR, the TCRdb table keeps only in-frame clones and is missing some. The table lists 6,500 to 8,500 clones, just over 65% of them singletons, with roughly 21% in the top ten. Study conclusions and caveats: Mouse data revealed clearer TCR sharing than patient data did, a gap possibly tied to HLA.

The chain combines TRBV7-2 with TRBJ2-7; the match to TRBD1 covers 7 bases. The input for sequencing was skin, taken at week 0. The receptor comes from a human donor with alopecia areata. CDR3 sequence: CASSSRQGAYEQYF. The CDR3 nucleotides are TGTGCCAGCAGCTCCAGACAGGGAGCCTACGAGCAGTACTTC.